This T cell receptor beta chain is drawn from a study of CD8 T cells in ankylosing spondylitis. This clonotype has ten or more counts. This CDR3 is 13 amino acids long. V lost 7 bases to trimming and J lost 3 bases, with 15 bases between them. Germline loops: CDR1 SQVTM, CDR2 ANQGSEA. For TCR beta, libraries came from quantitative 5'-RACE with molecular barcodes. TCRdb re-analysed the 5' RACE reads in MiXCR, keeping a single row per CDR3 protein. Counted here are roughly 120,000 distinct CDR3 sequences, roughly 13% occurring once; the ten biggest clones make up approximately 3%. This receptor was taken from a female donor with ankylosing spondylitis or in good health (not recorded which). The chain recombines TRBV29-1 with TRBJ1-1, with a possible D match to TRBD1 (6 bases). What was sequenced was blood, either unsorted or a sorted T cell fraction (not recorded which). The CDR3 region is CSGQGTGYTEAFF. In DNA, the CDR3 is TGCAGCGGTCAGGGCACAGGGTACACTGAAGCTTTCTTT.